A single sample is the source of the 10 T cell receptor beta chains below, sequenced in a study of OX40 agonist ivuxolimab in advanced cancers. The method was immunoSEQ multiplex PCR; TCRdb's version includes in-frame clones alone and lacks a portion of them. The table lists 65,000 or so clones, approximately 86% of them singletons. This specimen was CD4+ or CD8+ T cells sorted from blood, taken in a trial of the OX40 agonist ivuxolimab. These receptors were obtained from an adult with an advanced solid tumor such as melanoma, head and neck, liver or kidney cancer.

The chain couples TRBV7-9 to TRBJ1-6, with 8 bases aligning to TRBD1. From germline, CDR1 is SEHNR and CDR2 FQNEAQ (reference sequence). The CDR3 spans 14 residues. Germline trimming cut 1 base from V and 7 bases from J; bases unmatched to any gene: 0. CDR3 nucleotides: TGTGCCAGCAGCTTAGGGACAGGGAATTCACCCCTCCACTTT. Its translation: CASSLGTGNSPLHF.

The V and J genes are TRBV18 and TRBJ2-7, with a possible D match to TRBD2 (6 bases). The CDR3 has 12 amino acids. Germline V gene sequence: CDR1 KGHSH, CDR2 LQKENI. V lost 6 bases to trimming and J lost 6 bases, with 12 bases between them. CDR3 in amino acids: CASSPTGVEQYF. The CDR3 DNA is TGTGCCAGCTCTCCCACGGGGGTCGAGCAGTACTTC.

The V and J genes are TRBV2 and TRBJ2-1; TRBD1 agrees at 7 bases. J gave up 4 bases and V 6 bases, and 0 bases lay outside the gene matches. The CDR3 sequence is 12 residues long. CDR1 SNHLY and CDR2 FYNNEI come from the germline V gene. The CDR3: CASRDRYNEQFF. The CDR3, as DNA: TGTGCCAGCAGGGACAGGTACAATGAGCAGTTCTTC. The complete variable domain, with remaining parts taken from reference TRBV2 and TRBJ2-1, reads EPEVTQTPSHQVTQMGQEVILRCVPISNHLYFYWYRQILGQKVEFLVSFYNNEISEKSEIFDDQFSVERPDGSNFTLKIRSTKLEDSAMYFCASRDRYNEQFFGPGTRLTVL.

The rearrangement joins TRBV5-1 to TRBJ2-7; tentatively, D is TRBD2 (6 bases). The germline V gene encodes CDR1 SGHRS and CDR2 YFSETQ. Deletions cut 0 bases from V and 5 bases from J, with 15 bases between. The CDR3 totals 15 residues. CDR3: CASSLEGLLQDEQYF. The CDR3 coding sequence is TGCGCCAGCAGCTTGGAGGGACTTCTGCAGGACGAGCAGTACTTC.

The chain has TRBV19 and TRBJ2-2, with 7 bases identical to TRBD2. CDR1 LNHDA and CDR2 SQIVND come from the germline V gene (reference sequence). Trimming at V came to 4 bases and at J to 3 bases, leaving 5 bases not matched to a gene. The CDR3 extends over 15 amino acids. The DNA for the CDR3 is TGTGCCAGTAGTAGGCTAGCGGTCGACACCGGGGAGCTGTTTTTT. Translation: CASSRLAVDTGELFF.

The rearrangement uses TRBV6-4 and TRBJ2-3, with D unresolved. V shed 4 bases and J shed 0 bases, with 5 bases lying between them. The CDR3 consists of 13 residues. Germline V gene sequence: CDR1 MRHNA, CDR2 SNTAGT. CDR3 coding DNA: TGTGCCAGCAGTGCGGCAAGCACAGATACGCAGTATTTT. Residues: CASSAASTDTQYF.

V and J are TRBV27 and TRBJ2-7; 7 bases fit TRBD1. After removal of 3 bases from V and 2 bases from J, the junction contained 4 bases not matched to a gene. From germline, CDR1 is MNHEY and CDR2 SMNVEV (reference sequence). The CDR3 consists of 14 residues. The CDR3 protein is CASSLTGMAYEQYF. The CDR3 DNA reads as TGTGCCAGCAGTTTGACAGGGATGGCCTACGAGCAGTACTTC.

In DNA form, the CDR3 reads TGCGCCAGCACCACTAGCGGGAGGGAGCATTTCGGGGAGCTGTTTTTT. It yields the protein CASTTSGREHFGELFF. V usage is TRBV5-1 and J usage is TRBJ2-2, with TRBD2 matching over 13 bases. The V gene end was trimmed by 6 bases and the J gene end by 7 bases; junction bases not matched to a gene: 9. CDR3 length: 16 residues. The germline V gene encodes CDR1 SGHRS and CDR2 YFSETQ.

This clone was counted once. This chain uses TRBV4-3 with TRBJ2-7; TRBD1 matches at 10 bases. CDR3 size: 16 residues. Trimming at V came to 0 bases and at J to 3 bases, leaving 5 bases not matched to a gene. Germline lookup yields CDR1 LGHNA and CDR2 YSLEER. CDR3: CASSQDRQGAFYEQYF. Here the CDR3 DNA reads TGCGCCAGCAGCCAAGATCGACAGGGGGCTTTCTACGAGCAGTACTTC.

This clone is categorized as medium-sized (0.01 to 0.1%). The gene calls are TRBV28 and TRBJ1-5; 10 bases are shared with TRBD1. Germline-derived CDR1 and CDR2 are MDHEN and SYDVKM. The junction had 3 bases not matched to a gene; V was cut back by 5 bases and J by 5 bases. The CDR3 contains 14 residues. The CDR3 loop reads CASSVTGGHQPQHF. CDR3 nucleotide sequence: TGTGCCAGCAGTGTGACAGGGGGCCATCAGCCCCAGCATTTT.